The clone carrying this T cell receptor (beta chain) was detected ten times or more. The library protocol tagged individual cDNA molecules with unique molecular identifiers. TCRdb independently ran MiXCR on the 5' RACE reads; one entry per CDR3 protein. The sample yields roughly 66,000 distinct CDR3 sequences, approximately 9.2% seen once. The record originates from a study of early T cells in non-severe SARS-CoV-2 infection. Trimming removed 3 bases at V and 2 bases at J, with 13 bases between. Germline V lookup: CDR1 SGHRS, CDR2 YFSETQ. The CDR3 sequence is 15 residues long. The sequencing input was whole blood. J is TRBJ2-3 and V is TRBV5-1; a weak D match, TRBD1 (6 bases). The receptor's source is an adult who was a healthcare worker with PCR-confirmed SARS-CoV-2 infection or an uninfected control (not recorded which). CDR3 nucleotides: TGCGCCAGCAGCTGGTCAGGGGCGGACACAGATACGCAGTATTTT. Amino acids: CASSWSGADTDTQYF.